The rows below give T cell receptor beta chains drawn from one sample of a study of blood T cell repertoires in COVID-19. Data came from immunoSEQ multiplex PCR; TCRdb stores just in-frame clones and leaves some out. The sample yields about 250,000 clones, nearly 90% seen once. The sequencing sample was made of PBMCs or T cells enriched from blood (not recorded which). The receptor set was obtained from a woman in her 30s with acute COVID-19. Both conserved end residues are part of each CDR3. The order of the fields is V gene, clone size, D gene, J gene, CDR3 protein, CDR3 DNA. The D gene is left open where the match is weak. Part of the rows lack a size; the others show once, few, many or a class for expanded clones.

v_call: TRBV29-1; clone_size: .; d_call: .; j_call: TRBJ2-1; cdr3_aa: CSGRGGGSYNEQFF; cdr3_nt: TGCAGCGGCCGGGGAGGGGGCTCCTACAATGAGCAGTTCTTC
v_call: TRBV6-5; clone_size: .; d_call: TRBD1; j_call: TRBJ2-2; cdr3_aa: CASSHRGTGELFF; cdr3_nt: TGTGCCAGCAGTCACAGGGGCACCGGGGAGCTGTTTTTT
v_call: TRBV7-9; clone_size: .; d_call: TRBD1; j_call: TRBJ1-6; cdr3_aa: CASSLTDRAGSPLHF; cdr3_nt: TGTGCCAGCAGCTTGACAGACAGGGCTGGGTCACCCCTCCACTTT
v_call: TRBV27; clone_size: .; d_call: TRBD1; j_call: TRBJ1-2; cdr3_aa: CASSPVEGANYGYTF; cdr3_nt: TGTGCCAGCAGTCCCGTGGAGGGGGCCAACTATGGCTACACCTTC
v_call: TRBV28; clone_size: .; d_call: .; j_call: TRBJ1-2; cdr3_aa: CASRLSGDLGGYTF; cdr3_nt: TGTGCCAGCAGGTTGTCAGGGGACCTGGGTGGCTACACCTTC
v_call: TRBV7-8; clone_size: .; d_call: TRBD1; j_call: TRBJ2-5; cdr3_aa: CASRTGVETQYF; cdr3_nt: TGTGCCAGCAGGACAGGGGTGGAGACCCAGTACTTC
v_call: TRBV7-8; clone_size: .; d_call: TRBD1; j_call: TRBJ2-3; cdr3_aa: CASSHRTGQSTDTQYF; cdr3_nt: TGTGCCAGCAGCCACCGGACAGGGCAAAGCACAGATACGCAGTATTTT
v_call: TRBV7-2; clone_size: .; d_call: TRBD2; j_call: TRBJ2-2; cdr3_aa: CASSDTGGARTGELFF; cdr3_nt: TGTGCCAGCAGCGATACCGGGGGGGCCCGGACCGGGGAGCTGTTTTTT
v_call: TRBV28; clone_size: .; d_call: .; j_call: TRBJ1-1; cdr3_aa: CASTRGDPNTEAFF; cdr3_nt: TGTGCCAGCACCCGGGGGGATCCGAACACTGAAGCTTTCTTT
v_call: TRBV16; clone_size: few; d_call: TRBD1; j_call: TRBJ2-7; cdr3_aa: CASSDGTGGYEQYF; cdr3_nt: TGTGCCAGCAGCGATGGGACAGGTGGCTACGAGCAGTACTTC
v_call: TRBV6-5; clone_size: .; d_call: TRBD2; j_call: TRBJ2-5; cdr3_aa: CASSLTREGQETQYF; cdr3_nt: TGTGCCAGCAGCCTGACTAGGGAGGGGCAAGAGACCCAGTACTTC
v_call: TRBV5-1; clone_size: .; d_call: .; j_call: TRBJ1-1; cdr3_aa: CASSLRRNTEAFF; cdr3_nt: TGCGCCAGCAGCCTAAGAAGGAACACTGAAGCTTTCTTT
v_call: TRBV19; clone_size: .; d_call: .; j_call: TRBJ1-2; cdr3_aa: CASSIARGEQYTF; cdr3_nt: TGTGCCAGTAGTATAGCGCGGGGAGAACAATACACCTTC
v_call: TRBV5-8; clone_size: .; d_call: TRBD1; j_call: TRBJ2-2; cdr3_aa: CASSRSWGQINTGELFF; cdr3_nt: TGTGCCAGCAGCCGTTCTTGGGGACAGATTAACACCGGGGAGCTGTTTTTT
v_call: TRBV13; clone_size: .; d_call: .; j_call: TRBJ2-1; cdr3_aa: CASSLTALTYNEQFF; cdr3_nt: TGTGCCAGCAGCCTGACAGCATTAACCTACAATGAGCAGTTCTTC
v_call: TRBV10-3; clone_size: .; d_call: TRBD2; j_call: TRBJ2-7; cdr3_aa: CAITRQLAGVNEQYF; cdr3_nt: TGTGCCATCACCCGGCAACTAGCGGGGGTTAACGAGCAGTACTTC
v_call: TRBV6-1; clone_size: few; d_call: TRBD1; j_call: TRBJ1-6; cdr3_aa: CASSEALLGQSRNSPLHF; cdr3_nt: TGTGCCAGCAGTGAAGCGCTTCTGGGACAGAGTCGTAATTCACCCCTCCACTTT
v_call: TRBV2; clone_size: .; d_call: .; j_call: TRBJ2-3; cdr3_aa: CASLLAGDTQYF; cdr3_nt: TGTGCCAGTTTACTAGCCGGAGATACGCAGTATTTT
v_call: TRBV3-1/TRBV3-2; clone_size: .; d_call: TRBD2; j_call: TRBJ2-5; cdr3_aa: CASKASGGQETQYF; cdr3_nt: TGTGCCAGCAAGGCTAGCGGGGGCCAAGAGACCCAGTACTTC
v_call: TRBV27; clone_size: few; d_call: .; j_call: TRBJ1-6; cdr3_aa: CASSPAERSSYNSPLHF; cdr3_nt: TGTGCCAGCAGTCCCGCTGAGAGAAGCTCCTATAATTCACCCCTCCACTTT
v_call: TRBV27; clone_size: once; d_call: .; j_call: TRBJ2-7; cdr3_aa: CASSSGPYEQYF; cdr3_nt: TGTGCCAGCAGTTCAGGGCCCTACGAGCAGTACTTC
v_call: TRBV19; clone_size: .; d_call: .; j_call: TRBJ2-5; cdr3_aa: CASSRITGGLQETQYF; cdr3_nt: TGTGCCAGTAGTAGGATAACGGGGGGCTTGCAAGAGACCCAGTACTTC
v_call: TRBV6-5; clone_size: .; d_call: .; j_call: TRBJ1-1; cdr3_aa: CASSGTEAFF; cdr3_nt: TGTGCCAGCTCAGGGACTGAAGCTTTCTTT
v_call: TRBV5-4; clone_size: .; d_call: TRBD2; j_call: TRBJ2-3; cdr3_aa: CASSLAGGTDTQYF; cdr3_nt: TGTGCCAGCAGCTTAGCGGGGGGCACAGATACGCAGTATTTT
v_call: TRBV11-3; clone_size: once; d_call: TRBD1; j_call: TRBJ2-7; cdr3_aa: CASRTGGRNYEQYF; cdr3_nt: TGTGCCAGCAGAACAGGGGGCAGGAACTACGAGCAGTACTTC
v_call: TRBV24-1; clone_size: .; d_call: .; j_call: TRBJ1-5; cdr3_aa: CATSRLREGQPQHF; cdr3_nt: TGTGCCACCAGTAGGCTCAGGGAAGGGCAGCCCCAGCATTTT
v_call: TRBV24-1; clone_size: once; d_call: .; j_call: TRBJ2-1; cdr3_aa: CATSDQHGSYNEQFF; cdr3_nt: TGTGCCACCAGTGACCAACACGGGAGTTACAATGAGCAGTTCTTC
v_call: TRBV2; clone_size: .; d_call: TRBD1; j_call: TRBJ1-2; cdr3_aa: CASTRRGQGYGYTF; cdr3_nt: TGTGCCAGCACTAGGCGTGGACAGGGATATGGCTACACCTTC
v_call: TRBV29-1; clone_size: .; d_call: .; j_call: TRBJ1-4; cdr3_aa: CSVATGPGEKLFF; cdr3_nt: TGCAGCGTCGCCACAGGGCCGGGAGAAAAACTGTTTTTT
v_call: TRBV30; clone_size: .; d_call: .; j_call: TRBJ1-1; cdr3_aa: CAWSATLGLGTEAFF; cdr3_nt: TGTGCCTGGAGTGCGACCCTAGGACTAGGCACTGAAGCTTTCTTT
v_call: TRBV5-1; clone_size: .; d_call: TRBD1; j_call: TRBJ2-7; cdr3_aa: CASSRDRTFEQYF; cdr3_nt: TGCGCCAGCAGCCGGGACAGGACCTTCGAGCAGTACTTC
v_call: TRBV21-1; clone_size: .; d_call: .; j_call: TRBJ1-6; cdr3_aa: CASSNWQVWYNSPLHF; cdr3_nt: TGTGCCAGCAGCAACTGGCAGGTTTGGTATAATTCACCCCTCCACTTT
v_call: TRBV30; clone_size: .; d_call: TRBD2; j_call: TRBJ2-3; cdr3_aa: CAWSVGLAADTQYF; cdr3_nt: TGTGCCTGGAGTGTGGGGCTAGCGGCAGATACGCAGTATTTT
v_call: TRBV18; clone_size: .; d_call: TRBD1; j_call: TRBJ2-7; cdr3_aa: CASSSGTGGYEQYF; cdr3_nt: TGTGCCAGCTCATCCGGGACAGGGGGCTACGAGCAGTACTTC
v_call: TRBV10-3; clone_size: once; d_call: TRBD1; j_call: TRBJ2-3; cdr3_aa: CATTGTGGVDTQYF; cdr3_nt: TGTGCCACCACCGGGACAGGGGGCGTCGATACGCAGTATTTT
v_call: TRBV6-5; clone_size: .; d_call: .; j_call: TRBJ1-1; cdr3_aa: CASSKTVNTEAFF; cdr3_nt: TGTGCCAGCAGTAAGACTGTTAACACTGAAGCTTTCTTT
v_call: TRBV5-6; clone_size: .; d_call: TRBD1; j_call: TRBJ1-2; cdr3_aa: CASSTTGDYGYTF; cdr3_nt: TGTGCCAGCAGCACAACAGGGGACTATGGCTACACCTTC
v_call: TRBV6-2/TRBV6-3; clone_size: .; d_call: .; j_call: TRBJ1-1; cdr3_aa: CASSPRRTENTEAFF; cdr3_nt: TGTGCCAGCAGTCCCCGTAGGACAGAGAACACTGAAGCTTTCTTT
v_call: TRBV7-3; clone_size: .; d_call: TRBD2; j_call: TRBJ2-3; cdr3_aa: CASSLTGTSYTDTQYF; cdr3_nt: TGTGCCAGCAGCCTAACCGGGACTAGCTACACAGATACGCAGTATTTT
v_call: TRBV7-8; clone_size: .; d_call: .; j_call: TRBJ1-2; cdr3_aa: CASSRPDRPLRGHGYTF; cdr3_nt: TGTGCCAGCAGTCGTCCGGACAGACCCCTAAGAGGGCATGGCTACACCTTC
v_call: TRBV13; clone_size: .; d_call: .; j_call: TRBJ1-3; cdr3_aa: CASSLGPVSGNTIYF; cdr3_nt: TGTGCCAGCAGCTTAGGCCCAGTCTCTGGAAACACCATATATTTT
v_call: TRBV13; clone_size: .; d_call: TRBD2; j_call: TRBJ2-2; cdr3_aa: CASSVSGGRNTGELFF; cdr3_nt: TGTGCCAGCAGTGTTAGCGGGGGCCGGAACACCGGGGAGCTGTTTTTT
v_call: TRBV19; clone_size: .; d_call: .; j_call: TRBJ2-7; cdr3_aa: CASSIQPSSYEQYF; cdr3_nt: TGTGCCAGTAGTATACAACCGAGCTCCTACGAGCAGTACTTC
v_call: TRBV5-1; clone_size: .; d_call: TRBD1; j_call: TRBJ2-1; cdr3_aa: CASSSTGTEYNEQFF; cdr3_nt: TGCGCCAGCAGCTCTACCGGGACAGAATACAATGAGCAGTTCTTC
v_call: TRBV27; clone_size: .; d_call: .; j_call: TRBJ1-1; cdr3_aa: CASSLYRSTEAFF; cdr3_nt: TGTGCCAGCAGTTTATACAGGAGCACTGAAGCTTTCTTT
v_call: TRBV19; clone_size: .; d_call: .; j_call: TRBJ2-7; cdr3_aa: CASSIGARSLSYEQYF; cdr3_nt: TGTGCCAGTAGTATAGGTGCGCGGTCCCTCTCCTACGAGCAGTACTTC
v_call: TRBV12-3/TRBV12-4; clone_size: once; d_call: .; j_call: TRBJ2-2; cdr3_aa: CASSLMNTGELFF; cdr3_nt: TGTGCCAGCAGCCTAATGAACACCGGGGAGCTGTTTTTT
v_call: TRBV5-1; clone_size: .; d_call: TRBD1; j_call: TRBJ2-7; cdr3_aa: CASSIQGEGAYEQYF; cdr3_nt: TGCGCCAGCAGCATTCAGGGGGAAGGGGCATACGAGCAGTACTTC
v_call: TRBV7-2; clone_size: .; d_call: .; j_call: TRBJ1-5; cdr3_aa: CASSLGGSSNQPQHF; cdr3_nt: TGTGCCAGCAGCTTAGGAGGCTCTAGCAATCAGCCCCAGCATTTT
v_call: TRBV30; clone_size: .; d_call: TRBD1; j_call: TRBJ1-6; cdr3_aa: CAWMKGASYPPLHF; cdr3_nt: TGTGCCTGGATGAAGGGGGCGTCCTACCCACCCCTCCACTTT
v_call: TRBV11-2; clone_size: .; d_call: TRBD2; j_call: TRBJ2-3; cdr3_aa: CASSSTRLAGSDWQYF; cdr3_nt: TGTGCCAGCAGCTCGACAAGACTAGCGGGGAGTGACTGGCAGTATTTT
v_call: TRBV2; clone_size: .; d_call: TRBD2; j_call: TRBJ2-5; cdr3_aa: CASRRLAGGGETQYF; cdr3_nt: TGTGCCAGCAGGAGGCTAGCGGGGGGCGGGGAGACCCAGTACTTC
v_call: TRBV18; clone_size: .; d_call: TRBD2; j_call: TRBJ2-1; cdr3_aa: CASSPTRQAGGNNEQFF; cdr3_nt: TGTGCCAGCTCACCAACCCGCCAGGCCGGGGGGAACAATGAGCAGTTCTTC
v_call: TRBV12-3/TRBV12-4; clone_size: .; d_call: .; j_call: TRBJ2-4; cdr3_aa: CASSPAKRNIQYF; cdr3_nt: TGTGCCAGCAGCCCTGCTAAAAGAAACATTCAGTACTTC
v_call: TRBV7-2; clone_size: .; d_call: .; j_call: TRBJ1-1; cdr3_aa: CASSLQGPGNTEAFF; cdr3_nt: TGTGCCAGCAGCTTACAGGGCCCGGGGAACACTGAAGCTTTCTTT
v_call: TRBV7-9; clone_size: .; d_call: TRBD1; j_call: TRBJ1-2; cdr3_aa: CASSSGGGTVAGGYTF; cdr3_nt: TGTGCCAGCAGCTCTGGAGGGGGGACAGTGGCGGGTGGCTACACCTTC
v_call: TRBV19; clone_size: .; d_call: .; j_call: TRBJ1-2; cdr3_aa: CASSIQANYGYTF; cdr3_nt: TGTGCCAGTAGTATACAGGCTAACTATGGCTACACCTTC
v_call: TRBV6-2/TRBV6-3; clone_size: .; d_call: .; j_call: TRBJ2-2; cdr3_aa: CASSYRGTHGDTGELFF; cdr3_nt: TGTGCCAGCAGTTACCGGGGGACTCACGGGGACACCGGGGAGCTGTTTTTT
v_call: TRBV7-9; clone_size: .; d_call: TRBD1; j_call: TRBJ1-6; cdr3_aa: CASSLGIAGGSSYNSPLHF; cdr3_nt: TGTGCCAGCAGCTTAGGAATAGCAGGGGGTAGCTCCTATAATTCACCCCTCCACTTT
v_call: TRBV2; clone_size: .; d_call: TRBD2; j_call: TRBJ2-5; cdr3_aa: CASSEREGLTQYF; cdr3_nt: TGTGCCAGCAGTGAAAGGGAGGGCCTGACCCAGTACTTC